These 29 T cell receptor beta chains came from one sample sequenced in a study of Graves' ophthalmopathy and Graves' hyperthyroidism. As the template, RNA transcripts were used to amplify TCR beta CDR3 regions. After a first-round RT-PCR with HTBI primers, a second-round multiplex PCR was run. A single record per CDR3 protein comes from TCRdb applying MiXCR to the multiplex PCR reads. The sample lists around 1.1 million distinct CDR3 sequences; 35% to 45% were seen once. The specimen sequenced was peripheral blood or thyroid tissue (not recorded which). The receptors here all came from an adult man with Graves' hyperthyroidism.

CDR3 nucleotide sequence: TGTGCCATCACTGCTTCGGTACAGGGTAACTATGGCTACACCTTC. This gives the protein CAITASVQGNYGYTF. The chain carries TRBV10-3 and TRBJ1-2; TRBD1 is a possible D gene (6 bases). Trimming stripped 7 bases from V and 1 base from J, with 16 bases between. Per the germline V gene, CDR1 is ENHRY and CDR2 is SYGVKD. CDR3 size: 15 residues.

Remarks on this clonotype: A much larger clone differs by one base, so this may be a read error. The chain employs TRBV24-1 and TRBJ1-2, with TRBD1 matching 9 bases. The CDR3 is 15 amino acids. Germline lookup yields CDR1 KGHDR and CDR2 SFDVKD. Trimming at V came to 6 bases and at J to 5 bases, leaving 9 bases not matched to a gene. The CDR3 DNA is TGTGCCACCAGTTACGGGACAGGGAGTACGTATGGCTACACCTTC. This encodes CATSYGTGSTYGYTF.

Concerning this clonotype: Its ends do not fully match the called genes, so a read error is possible. V is TRBV7-2 and J is TRBJ2-5; unclear D gene. Germline V gene data show CDR1 as SGHTA and CDR2 as FQGNSA. The CDR3 has 14 residues. The CDR3 region is CASSARRIQGTQYF. DNA for the CDR3: TGTGCCAGCAGCGCCCGACGGATACAAGGGACCCAGTACTTC.

CDR3 residues: CAGGRPGNTEAFF. CDR3 in DNA: TGTGCTGGAGGACGGCCCGGGAACACTGAAGCTTTCTTT. The genes are TRBV2 and TRBJ1-1; D not resolved. CDR1 and CDR2 from the germline V gene are SNHLY and FYNNEI. The CDR3 contains 13 residues. Drawing the rest from reference TRBV2 and TRBJ1-1, the complete variable domain is EPEVTQTPSHQVTQMGQEVILRCVPISNHLYFYWYRQILGQKVEFLVSFYNNEISEKSEIFDDQFSVERPDGSNFTLKIRSTKLEDSAMYFCAGGRPGNTEAFFGQGTRLTVV.

The CDR3 sequence: CASSGRDEAPLHF. CDR3 in DNA: TGTGCCAGCAGTGGCCGGGACGAGGCACCCCTCCACTTT. This chain connects TRBV2 to TRBJ1-6; D possibly corresponds to TRBD1 (5 bases). CDR1 and CDR2 (germline): SNHLY, FYNNEI. The CDR3 has 13 residues. Trimming took 4 bases from V and 11 from J, leaving 12 bases between them.

Comments on this clonotype: This may be a read error: a much more frequent sequence differs by one nucleotide. The chain is built from TRBV20-1 and TRBJ1-3; a weak D match, TRBD1 (5 bases). The CDR3 is 14 residues long. V lost 3 bases, J lost 0 bases, and 9 bases lay in between. The germline V gene has CDR1 DFQATT and CDR2 SNEGSKA (reference sequence). CDR3 bases: TGCAGTGCTAGGGGGCAGATCTCTGGAAACACCATATATTTT. Encoded protein: CSARGQISGNTIYF.

The chain couples TRBV4-3 to TRBJ1-6; D is uncertain. CDR3 length equals 17 residues. V was trimmed by 1 base and J by 4 bases, leaving 14 bases between them. Germline assignment: CDR1 LGHNA and CDR2 YSLEER. The CDR3: CASSQGPGQSYNSPLHF. In nucleotides, the CDR3 is TGCGCCAGCAGCCAAGGACCGGGCCAAAGTTATAATTCACCCCTCCACTTT.

Remarks on this clonotype: The CDR3 does not end in the conserved phenylalanine or tryptophan, so this is likely a read error. The V call is TRBV2, the J call TRBJ1-2; D unresolved. The V end lost 5 bases, the J end lost 4 bases, and 11 bases lay between the germline ends. The germline V gene encodes CDR1 SNHLY and CDR2 FYNNEI. The CDR3 is 13 residues long. CDR3 coding DNA: TGTGCCAGCAGTTACTCGTACAGCTATGGCTACACCCTC. This codes for CASSYSYSYGYTL.

V and J are TRBV7-2 and TRBJ2-5; TRBD1 agrees at 11 bases. This CDR3 contains 19 residues. With V trimmed by 3 bases and J by 0 bases, 12 bases remained unmatched. Germline assignment: CDR1 SGHTA and CDR2 FQGNSA. The chain's CDR3 is CASSFRTGGTGMYQETQYF. CDR3 nucleotides: TGTGCCAGCAGCTTTAGGACAGGGGGCACCGGGATGTACCAAGAGACCCAGTACTTC.

This chain joins TRBV12-3 or TRBV12-4 and TRBJ1-5; D possibly corresponds to TRBD1 (5 bases). There are 17 residues in the CDR3. V lost 3 bases and J 0 bases, leaving 15 bases between the germline ends. This CDR3 reads CASSFDLGGSSNQPQHF. The CDR3 DNA reads TGTGCCAGCAGTTTTGACCTCGGGGGAAGTAGCAATCAGCCCCAGCATTTT.

The chain combines TRBV29-1 with TRBJ2-7; D might be TRBD2 (5 bases). Trimming left V 7 bases short and J 1 base short, with 14 bases between. Germline lookup yields CDR1 SQVTM and CDR2 ANQGSEA. The CDR3 runs 13 residues. The CDR3 sequence is CSGLSAGSYEQYF. The CDR3 coding sequence is TGCAGCGGTCTCAGCGCGGGTTCCTACGAGCAGTACTTC.

A few counts support this clonotype. The J gene is TRBJ1-1, the V gene TRBV30; D is unclear. The germline V gene encodes CDR1 GTSNPN and CDR2 SVGIG (reference sequence). The CDR3 has 11 residues. The V end was cut by 5 bases, the J end by 8 bases, with 12 bases between. CDR3 sequence: CAWGRSGEAFF. The CDR3 DNA follows: TGTGCCTGGGGTCGATCAGGAGAAGCTTTCTTT.

This clonotype has a handful of counts. A much larger clone differs by one base, so this may be a read error. This rearrangement joins TRBV2 to TRBJ1-1; TRBD1 is a possible D gene (5 bases). V lost 6 bases and J 0 bases, leaving 14 bases between the germline ends. The CDR3 has 15 residues. Germline V lookup: CDR1 SNHLY, CDR2 FYNNEI. CDR3 nucleotides: TGTGCCAGCAGGCGAGGGGACGGAGTGAACACTGAAGCTTTCTTT. It specifies CASRRGDGVNTEAFF.

The CDR3 protein is CASSQEGGLMNTEAFF. CDR3 in DNA: TGTGCCAGCAGCCAAGAAGGGGGCCTGATGAACACTGAAGCTTTCTTT. The rearrangement uses TRBV7-2 and TRBJ1-1; the match to TRBD1 covers 7 bases. Germline V CDR1 and CDR2: SGHTA, FQGNSA. Germline trimming cut 5 bases from V and 0 bases from J; bases unmatched to any gene: 9. This CDR3 spans 16 amino acids. The full variable domain, rest sourced from reference TRBV7-2 and TRBJ1-1, is GAGVSQSPSNKVTEKGKDVELRCDPISGHTALYWYRQSLGQGLEFLIYFQGNSAPDKSGLPSDRFSAERTGGSVSTLTIQRTQQEDSAVYLCASSQEGGLMNTEAFFGQGTRLTVV.

The V and J genes are TRBV7-9 and TRBJ1-2; a weak D match, TRBD1 (5 bases). V lost 5 bases, J lost 2 bases, and 18 bases lay in between. This CDR3 has 16 residues. The germline gives CDR1 SEHNR, CDR2 FQNEAQ (reference sequence). This chain's CDR3 is CASSQPGSEWNYGYTF. The CDR3 DNA follows: TGTGCCAGCAGCCAGCCAGGGAGTGAATGGAACTATGGCTACACCTTC.

This clonotype was found a few times. V and J are TRBV6-6 and TRBJ2-7; D not certain. Deletions cut 2 bases from V and 5 bases from J, with 13 bases between. This CDR3 is built from 14 residues. Germline V gives CDR1 MNHNY, CDR2 SVGAGI (reference sequence). The CDR3 region is CASSYGSLGNEQYF. DNA of the CDR3: TGTGCCAGCAGTTACGGGTCTTTAGGGAACGAGCAGTACTTC.

The rearrangement uses TRBV9 and TRBJ1-2; TRBD1 matches at 9 bases. Germline CDR1 reads SGDLS; CDR2 reads YYNGEE. The length of the CDR3 is 17 residues. With 5 bases clipped from V and 0 bases from J, the junction kept 11 bases outside the gene matches. The CDR3 sequence: CASSPGQGILANYGYTF. The CDR3 DNA is TGTGCCAGCAGTCCAGGACAGGGGATTTTAGCTAACTATGGCTACACCTTC.

This chain links TRBV9 with TRBJ2-7; TRBD2 agrees at 7 bases. V lost 0 bases, J lost 3 bases, and 6 bases stayed unmatched. The CDR3 sequence is 15 residues long. Germline lookup yields CDR1 SGDLS and CDR2 YYNGEE. The CDR3 protein is CASSVGGGRNYEQYF. The CDR3 nucleotides read TGTGCCAGCAGCGTAGGTGGCGGGAGAAACTACGAGCAGTACTTC.

This chain links TRBV7-3 with TRBJ1-2; D perhaps matches TRBD1 (5 bases). CDR3 length equals 15 residues. V lost 3 bases, J lost 2 bases, and 13 bases lay in between. The germline CDR1 and CDR2 sequences are SGHTA and FQGTGA. The DNA of the CDR3 is TGTGCCAGCAGCTTGGTAGGGACGGGGAACTATGGCTACACCTTC. Amino acids: CASSLVGTGNYGYTF.

The sample holds a few counts of this clonotype. The V gene is TRBV6-5, the J gene TRBJ1-5, with no clear D. V was cut by 5 bases and J by 4 bases, with 9 bases left in between. The CDR3 extends over 13 amino acids. Germline V gene data show CDR1 as MNHEY and CDR2 as SVGAGI. CDR3 sequence: CASSRYINQPQHF. The CDR3 nucleotides read TGTGCCAGCAGTCGCTACATTAATCAGCCCCAGCATTTT.

This clonotype was seen repeatedly, ten times or more. The chain carries TRBV20-1 and TRBJ2-5, with 11 bases aligning to TRBD2. The CDR3 totals 15 residues. V was clipped by 6 bases and J by 5 bases; unmatched bases: 11. CDR1 is DFQATT and CDR2 is SNEGSKA in the germline V gene (reference sequence). Here the CDR3 DNA reads TGCAGTGCGCCCCCGACTAGCGGGATAAGGGAGACCCAGTACTTC. It encodes CSAPPTSGIRETQYF.

In this sample, this clonotype turned up a few times. CDR3 sequence: CASSIVRASGGQETQYF. Written as DNA, the CDR3 is TGTGCCAGTAGTATAGTGAGGGCTAGCGGGGGCCAAGAGACCCAGTACTTC. This chain connects TRBV19 to TRBJ2-5; TRBD2 matches at 10 bases. The junction had 6 bases not matched to a gene; V was cut back by 1 base and J by 1 base. Germline lookup yields CDR1 LNHDA and CDR2 SQIVND (reference sequence). The CDR3 has 17 amino acids. Full variable domain (outside the CDR3, taken from reference TRBV19 and TRBJ2-5): DGGITQSPKYLFRKEGQNVTLSCEQNLNHDAMYWYRQDPGQGLRLIYYSQIVNDFQKGDIAEGYSVSREKKESFPLTVTSAQKNPTAFYLCASSIVRASGGQETQYFGPGTRLLVL.

This chain connects TRBV4-3 to TRBJ2-7, with D possibly matching TRBD2 (6 bases). The V end was cut by 1 base, the J end by 6 bases, with 13 bases between. The CDR3 runs to 14 residues. Per germline, CDR1 LGHNA and CDR2 YSLEER. This chain's CDR3 is CASSQGRGVGEQYF. The CDR3 DNA reads as TGCGCCAGCAGCCAAGGACGCGGGGTTGGCGAGCAGTACTTC.

This clonotype was counted ten times or more. V gene TRBV6-5 combines with J gene TRBJ1-1; D unclear. With 5 bases removed from V and 1 base from J, the gap between germline ends came to 11 bases. Per the germline V gene, CDR1 is MNHEY and CDR2 is SVGAGI. This CDR3 is built from 14 residues. CDR3 nucleotides: TGTGCCAGCAGTAGACAAGACGCGAACACTGAAGCTTTCTTT. This encodes CASSRQDANTEAFF.

About this clonotype itself: An end of the junction does not agree with germline; a read error may underlie this. The rearrangement uses TRBV10-3 and TRBJ1-2, with 7 bases that match TRBD1. The CDR3 has 18 residues. Germline CDR1 reads ENHRY; CDR2 reads SYGVKD. The CDR3 DNA follows: TGTGCCAGCAGTTTTATAAACTACAGGGGTCGACGTCTCTATGGCTACACCTTC. Amino acids: CASSFINYRGRRLYGYTF.

A note on this clonotype: The CDR3 end shows no conserved phenylalanine or tryptophan, and so a read error is likely. J is TRBJ2-2 and V is TRBV12-3 or TRBV12-4; a weak D match, TRBD1 (5 bases). With 0 bases removed from V and 3 bases from J, the gap between germline ends came to 14 bases. The CDR3 runs 17 residues. The CDR3 DNA sequence: TGTGCCAGCAGTTTAGCGCTACAGGAGCTCGACACCGGGGAGCTGTTTCTT. This encodes CASSLALQELDTGELFL.

This clonotype was observed at least ten times. The chain has TRBV24-1 and TRBJ2-7; a weak D match, TRBD2 (6 bases). The CDR3 length is 14 residues. The germline V gene encodes CDR1 KGHDR and CDR2 SFDVKD. Between the trimmed V and J ends, which lost 4 bases and 4 bases, there was a span of 13 bases. For the CDR3, the DNA is TGTGCCACCAGTGACGCGGGACTTGGGTACGAGCAGTACTTC. Translation gives CATSDAGLGYEQYF.

V gene TRBV5-5 combines with J gene TRBJ1-1; D call uncertain. Germline lookup yields CDR1 SGHKS and CDR2 YYEKEE (reference sequence). The CDR3 covers 13 residues. Between the trimmed V and J ends, which lost 3 bases and 1 base, there was a span of 7 bases. The CDR3 DNA follows: TGTGCCAGCAGCTGGAGTAAGAACACTGAAGCTTTCTTT. Its translation: CASSWSKNTEAFF.

The chain uses TRBV2 and TRBJ2-5; D unclear. Germline values: CDR1 SNHLY, CDR2 FYNNEI. V was cut by 3 bases and J by 7 bases, with 6 bases left in between. The CDR3 contains 11 residues. As DNA, the CDR3 is TGTGCCAGCAGTGAGGAAGGGACCCAGTACTTC. Its translation: CASSEEGTQYF.